This T cell receptor beta chain was identified in a study of regulatory T cells in long-lasting Graves disease. Trimming stripped 7 bases from V and 0 bases from J, with 12 bases between. This CDR3 is built from 14 residues. Study-wide findings and caveats: Persistent disease showed a preference for TRBV28, TRBJ1-2 and TRBJ2-5. Accuracy may have suffered from the small sample size. Patients with persistent Graves' had lower TCR diversity than newly diagnosed patients.

In this sample, this clonotype turned up many times. Its specificity is not known. Time point described: newly diagnosed GD, antithyroid drugs for less than 3 months. Scientists built the TCR library using RNA that was extracted from PBMCs. In this cohort, patients came from an endocrinology department located in Xi'an, China. Assembly of TCR beta libraries relied on iRepertoire HTBI primers together with Arm-PCR of CDR3 regions. One entry per CDR3 protein, called by TCRdb with MiXCR from the multiplex PCR reads. The sample holds 550,000 or so distinct CDR3 sequences; about 12% are singletons and the top ten take about 8.3%. The data were also submitted as part of a second study, on T cells in Graves' hyperthyroidism and ophthalmopathy.

This TCR derives from a woman in her 30s with Graves disease. The source material was peripheral blood mononuclear cells (PBMCs), sampled at new diagnosis, from a patient treated with antithyroid drugs. The chain links TRBV12-3 or TRBV12-4 to TRBJ1-2; D unclear. CDR3 loop: CASTIHPANYGYTF. The CDR3 DNA reads TGTGCCAGCACCATCCATCCAGCTAACTATGGCTACACCTTC.